Listed below are T cell receptor beta chains from one sample, sequenced in a study of a mutant IDH1 vaccine in newly diagnosed glioma. These receptors lack a known antigen. Repertoires were generated with immunoSEQ multiplex PCR, while TCRdb's copy carries only in-frame clones and drops some. In the table there are some 50,000 clones, about two thirds of which are singletons. The sample was peripheral blood mononuclear cells (PBMCs), taken from a glioma patient whose treatment included an IDH1 peptide vaccine. These receptors were taken from a man in his forties or fifties with glioma. Some clones in this sample may be carry-over from other donors' samples. Each CDR3 is given with its conserved first and last residue. A D gene is named only where the DNA matches it firmly. Rows give clone size only sometimes, using once, few, many, or a class for an expanded clone.

>TRBJ1-2|NA|NA|TRBV6-6
CASNVNIYYGYTF
TGTGCCAGCAATGTTAATATTTACTATGGCTACACCTTC
>TRBJ2-7|NA|NA|TRBV6-6
CASSPQGFEQYF
TGTGCCAGCAGTCCACAGGGCTTCGAGCAGTACTTC
>TRBJ1-4|once|NA|TRBV29-1
CSVILAPTNEKLFF
TGCAGCGTTATCCTAGCTCCAACTAATGAAAAACTGTTTTTT
>TRBJ1-2|NA|NA|TRBV2
CASSKEGRSYGYTF
TGTGCCAGCAGTAAGGAGGGAAGGAGCTATGGCTACACCTTC
>TRBJ2-7|NA|TRBD1|TRBV2
CASRPQGASYEQYF
TGTGCCAGCAGACCCCAGGGGGCCTCCTACGAGCAGTACTTC
>TRBJ1-1|NA|NA|TRBV19
CASSLQGPTEAFF
TGTGCCAGTAGTTTACAGGGACCCACTGAAGCTTTCTTT
>TRBJ2-1|NA|NA|TRBV27
CASSYRRTVNEQFF
TGTGCCAGCAGTTACAGGCGCACGGTGAATGAGCAGTTCTTC
>TRBJ2-5|few|NA|TRBV7-9
CASSSRGETQYF
TGTGCCAGCAGCTCTAGGGGGGAGACCCAGTACTTC
>TRBJ1-2|NA|NA|TRBV7-9
CASSETSGTANYGYTF
TGTGCCAGCAGCGAAACGTCAGGGACGGCCAACTATGGCTACACCTTC
>TRBJ1-3|NA|NA|TRBV29-1
CSVGGVYSGNTIYF
TGCAGCGTTGGGGGCGTCTACTCTGGAAACACCATATATTTT
>TRBJ2-1|NA|NA|TRBV30
CAWGRTYNEQFF
TGTGCCTGGGGGCGAACCTACAATGAGCAGTTCTTC
>TRBJ1-5|few|TRBD1|TRBV2
CASNKPGQGNRQPQHF
TGTGCCAGCAACAAGCCGGGACAGGGAAATCGCCAGCCCCAGCATTTT
>TRBJ1-3|NA|NA|TRBV7-2
CASSLHAFSSEGNTIYF
TGTGCCAGCAGCTTACACGCCTTTAGTAGCGAGGGAAACACCATATATTTT
>TRBJ1-1|NA|NA|TRBV9
CASSVLSRGSTEAFF
TGTGCCAGCAGCGTTCTGTCAAGGGGGTCCACTGAAGCTTTCTTT
>TRBJ1-2|NA|NA|TRBV29-1
CSVYPAGSGPNYGYTF
TGCAGCGTCTACCCAGCGGGGTCCGGGCCTAACTATGGCTACACCTTC
>TRBJ1-6|NA|NA|TRBV19
CASSISWDSPLHF
TGTGCCAGTAGTATCAGCTGGGATTCACCCCTCCACTTT
>TRBJ1-5|NA|TRBD1|TRBV19
CASTNRQGVSNQPQHF
TGTGCCAGTACCAACCGACAGGGAGTGAGCAATCAGCCCCAGCATTTT
>TRBJ1-1|medium-sized|NA|TRBV5-1
CASTPGGRNTEAFF
TGCGCCAGCACCCCGGGGGGAAGGAACACTGAAGCTTTCTTT
>TRBJ2-1|few|NA|TRBV10-2
CASSPEWRGEQFF
TGCGCCAGCAGTCCGGAGTGGCGAGGTGAGCAGTTCTTC
>TRBJ2-2|NA|TRBD1|TRBV5-6
CASSLPQGAASGELFF
TGTGCCAGCAGCTTGCCCCAGGGGGCAGCGTCGGGGGAGCTGTTTTTT
>TRBJ2-7|NA|TRBD1|TRBV2
CASSRQGSYEQYF
TGTGCCAGCAGTCGACAGGGTTCCTACGAGCAGTACTTC
>TRBJ2-3|few|NA|TRBV30
CAWGVGGPSAQYF
TGTGCCTGGGGTGTGGGGGGCCCTAGTGCGCAGTATTTT
>TRBJ1-6|NA|NA|TRBV16
CASSPSHRDSPLHF
TGTGCCAGCAGCCCCAGCCATAGGGACTCACCCCTCCACTTT
>TRBJ2-3|NA|NA|TRBV27
CASSLFRTDTQYF
TGTGCCAGCAGTCTTTTTCGCACAGATACGCAGTATTTT
>TRBJ1-2|few|NA|TRBV5-4
CASSLGTTRNYGYTF
TGTGCCAGCAGCCTGGGGACAACTCGAAACTATGGCTACACCTTC
>TRBJ2-2|few|NA|TRBV27
CASSLVEVTNTGELFF
TGTGCCAGCAGTTTAGTGGAAGTAACGAACACCGGGGAGCTGTTTTTT
>TRBJ2-1|few|TRBD1|TRBV7-2
CASSLEGALSYNEQFF
TGTGCCAGCAGCTTAGAGGGGGCATTGTCCTACAATGAGCAGTTCTTC
>TRBJ1-1|NA|NA|TRBV7-6
CASSLSANTEAFF
TGTGCCAGCAGCTTAAGTGCGAACACTGAAGCTTTCTTT
>TRBJ1-4|NA|NA|TRBV9
CASSVGGGPFEKLFF
TGTGCCAGCAGCGTAGGTGGGGGGCCTTTTGAAAAACTGTTTTTT
>TRBJ1-3|NA|TRBD1|TRBV10-2
CASRDRGRNTIYF
TGCGCCAGCAGGGACAGGGGGCGAAACACCATATATTTT
>TRBJ2-7|NA|TRBD2|TRBV6-1
CASSDLGLAGTYEQYF
TGTGCCAGCAGTGACCTGGGCCTAGCGGGAACCTACGAGCAGTACTTC
>TRBJ2-7|few|NA|TRBV7-2
CASSLGTASYYEQYF
TGTGCCAGCAGCTTGGGTACAGCATCCTACTACGAGCAGTACTTC
>TRBJ2-7|NA|NA|TRBV6-6
CASQAPSNEQYF
TGTGCCAGCCAGGCCCCAAGTAACGAGCAGTACTTC
>TRBJ2-7|NA|NA|TRBV10-3
CAISESVRGAEQYF
TGTGCCATCAGTGAGTCGGTCCGGGGGGCCGAGCAGTACTTC
>TRBJ1-2|NA|NA|TRBV4-1
CASSPREGLSGYTF
TGCGCCAGCAGCCCCCGGGAAGGGTTAAGTGGCTACACCTTC
>TRBJ2-5|NA|NA|TRBV9
CASARSEETQYF
TGTGCCAGCGCCCGGTCGGAAGAGACCCAGTACTTC
>TRBJ1-1|once|NA|TRBV6-6
CASSYSRNTEAFF
TGTGCCAGCAGTTACAGTAGAAACACTGAAGCTTTCTTT
>TRBJ1-3|once|NA|TRBV5-5
CASSLGATGNTIYF
TGTGCCAGCAGCTTAGGCGCTACTGGAAACACCATATATTTT
>TRBJ2-5|NA|NA|TRBV10-3
CAISANPGVGETQYF
TGTGCCATCAGCGCCAACCCCGGGGTGGGAGAGACCCAGTACTTC
>TRBJ1-5|NA|NA|TRBV21-1
CASSKARKGGYSNQPQHF
TGTGCCAGCAGCAAAGCGCGGAAAGGGGGCTATAGCAATCAGCCCCAGCATTTT
>TRBJ2-2|NA|TRBD2|TRBV7-9
CASSFRSSGGAGTGELFF
TGTGCCAGCAGCTTCCGTTCTAGCGGGGGGGCCGGAACCGGGGAGCTGTTTTTT